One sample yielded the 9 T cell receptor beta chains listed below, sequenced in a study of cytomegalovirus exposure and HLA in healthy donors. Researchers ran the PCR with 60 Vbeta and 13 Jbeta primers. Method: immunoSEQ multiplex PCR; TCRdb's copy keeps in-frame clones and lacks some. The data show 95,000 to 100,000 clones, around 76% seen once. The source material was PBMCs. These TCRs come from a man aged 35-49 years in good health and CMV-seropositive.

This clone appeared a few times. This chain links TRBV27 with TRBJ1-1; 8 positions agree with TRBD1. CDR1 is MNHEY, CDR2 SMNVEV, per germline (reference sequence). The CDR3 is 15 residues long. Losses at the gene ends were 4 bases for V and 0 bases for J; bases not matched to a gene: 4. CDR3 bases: TGTGCCAGCAGTTCCACAGGGGGTATGAACACTGAAGCTTTCTTT. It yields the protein CASSSTGGMNTEAFF.

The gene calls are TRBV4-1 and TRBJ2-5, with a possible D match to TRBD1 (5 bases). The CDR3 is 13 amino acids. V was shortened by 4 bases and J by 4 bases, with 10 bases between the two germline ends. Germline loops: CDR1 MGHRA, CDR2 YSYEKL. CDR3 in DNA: TGCGCCAGCAGCCGCCTGCAGGGAGAGACCCAGTACTTC. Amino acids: CASSRLQGETQYF.

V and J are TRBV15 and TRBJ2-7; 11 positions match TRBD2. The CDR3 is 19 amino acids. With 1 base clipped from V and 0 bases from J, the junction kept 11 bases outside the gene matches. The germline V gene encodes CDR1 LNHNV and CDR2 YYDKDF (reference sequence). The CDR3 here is CATSRVLTSGRISSYEQYF. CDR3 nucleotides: TGTGCCACCAGCAGAGTATTAACTAGCGGGAGAATCTCCTCCTACGAGCAGTACTTC. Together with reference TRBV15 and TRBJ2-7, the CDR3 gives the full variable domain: DAMVIQNPRYQVTQFGKPVTLSCSQTLNHNVMYWYQQKSSQAPKLLFHYYDKDFNNEADTPDNFQSRRPNTSFCFLDIRSPGLGDTAMYLCATSRVLTSGRISSYEQYFGPGTRLTVT.

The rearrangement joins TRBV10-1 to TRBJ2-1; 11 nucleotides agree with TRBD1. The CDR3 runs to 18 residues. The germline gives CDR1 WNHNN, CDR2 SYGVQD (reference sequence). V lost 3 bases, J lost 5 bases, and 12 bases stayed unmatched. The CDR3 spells CASSDGTGGLVGHNEQFF. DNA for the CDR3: TGCGCCAGCAGTGACGGGACAGGGGGACTAGTGGGGCACAATGAGCAGTTCTTC.

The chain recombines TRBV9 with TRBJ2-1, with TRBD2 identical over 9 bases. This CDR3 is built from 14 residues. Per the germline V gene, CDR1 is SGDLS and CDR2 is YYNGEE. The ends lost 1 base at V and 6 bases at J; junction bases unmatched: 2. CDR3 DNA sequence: TGTGCCAGCAGCGTATCAGCGGGGGGCAATGAGCAGTTCTTC. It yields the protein CASSVSAGGNEQFF.

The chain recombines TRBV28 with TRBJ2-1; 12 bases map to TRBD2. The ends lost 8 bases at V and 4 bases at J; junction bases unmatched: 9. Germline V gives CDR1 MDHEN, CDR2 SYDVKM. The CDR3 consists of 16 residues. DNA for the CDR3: TGTGCCAGCGGGGGATTACTAGCGGGAGGATACAATGAGCAGTTCTTC. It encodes CASGGLLAGGYNEQFF.

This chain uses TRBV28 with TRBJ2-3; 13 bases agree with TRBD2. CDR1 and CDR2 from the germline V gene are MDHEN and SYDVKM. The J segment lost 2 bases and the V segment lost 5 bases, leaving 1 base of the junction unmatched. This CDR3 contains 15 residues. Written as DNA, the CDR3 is TGTGCCAGCAGTGGACTAGCGGGGGTCACAGATACGCAGTATTTT. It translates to CASSGLAGVTDTQYF.

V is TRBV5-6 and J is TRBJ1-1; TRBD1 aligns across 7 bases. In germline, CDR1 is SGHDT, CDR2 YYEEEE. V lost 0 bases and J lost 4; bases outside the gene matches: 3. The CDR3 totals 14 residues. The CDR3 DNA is TGTGCCAGCAGCTTGGGCAGGGGGGTCACTGAAGCTTTCTTT. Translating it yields CASSLGRGVTEAFF.

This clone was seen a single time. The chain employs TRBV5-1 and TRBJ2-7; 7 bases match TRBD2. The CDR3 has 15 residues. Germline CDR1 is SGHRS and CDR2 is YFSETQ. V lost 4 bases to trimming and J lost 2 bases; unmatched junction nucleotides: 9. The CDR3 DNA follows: TGCGCCAGCAGCGTACTAGCGTCCCGGGCCTACGAGCAGTACTTC. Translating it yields CASSVLASRAYEQYF.